Presented here are 10 T cell receptor beta chains from one specimen sequenced in a study of cytomegalovirus exposure and HLA in healthy donors listed by TCRdb under 2017. The library relied on the immunoSEQ multiplex PCR assay. For the multiplex PCR, a mixture combining 60 forward primers for TCR Vbeta segments and 13 reverse primers for TCR Jbeta segments was used. Imported from immuneACCESS, the table was reduced by TCRdb to in-frame sequences with V and J called. These copies leave out some clones; in studies compared against another copy, an unresolved V gene accounts for under half, and the cause of the remainder is not known. This sample's table contains about 170,000 clones. The ten most abundant clones make up over 1% of the sample. The sequencing input was PBMCs. The source is a woman aged 55-70 years in good health and CMV-seronegative.

The chain recombines TRBV5-1 with TRBJ2-5, with 7 positions matching TRBD2. V dropped 4 bases and J dropped 2; count of bases not matched to a gene: 14. Germline V CDR1 and CDR2: SGHRS, YFSETQ. The CDR3 runs 17 residues. The CDR3 loop reads CASSPGRGTAWQETQYF. The DNA of the CDR3 is TGCGCCAGCAGCCCTGGGCGGGGGACGGCCTGGCAAGAGACCCAGTACTTC.

V usage is TRBV9 and J usage is TRBJ2-1; TRBD2 aligns across 10 bases. V lost 4 bases to trimming and J lost 2 bases; unmatched junction nucleotides: 3. Germline loops: CDR1 SGDLS, CDR2 YYNGEE. This CDR3 contains 15 residues. The CDR3 here is CASSSLAGPYNEQFF. The DNA for the CDR3 is TGTGCCAGCAGCTCACTAGCGGGGCCCTACAATGAGCAGTTCTTC. Combining the CDR3 with reference TRBV9 and TRBJ2-1 gives the whole variable domain DSGVTQTPKHLITATGQRVTLRCSPRSGDLSVYWYQQSLDQGLQFLIQYYNGEERAKGNILERFSAQQFPDLHSELNLSSLELGDSALYFCASSSLAGPYNEQFFGPGTRLTVL.

The rearrangement links TRBV7-9 to TRBJ2-1; the D is unclear. There are 10 residues in the CDR3. From germline, CDR1 is SEHNR and CDR2 FQNEAQ (reference sequence). Trimming took off 5 bases at V and 8 bases at J, with 4 bases between the two ends. The CDR3 sequence: CASSLYEQFF. The CDR3 nucleotides are TGTGCCAGCAGCCTCTATGAGCAGTTCTTC.

This chain uses TRBV4-3 with TRBJ2-1, with 9 bases matching TRBD1. The germline CDR1 and CDR2 sequences are LGHNA and YSLEER. V was pared by 0 bases and J by 9 bases, with 21 bases of the junction left unmatched. The CDR3 consists of 20 residues. For the CDR3, the DNA is TGCGCCAGCAGCCAAGATCGCGGGACAGGGAGGAGGGGAGTGGACAGTGAGCAGTTCTTC. This gives the protein CASSQDRGTGRRGVDSEQFF.

The rearrangement links TRBV5-4 to TRBJ2-3; 15 nucleotides agree with TRBD2. Germline V gives CDR1 SGHNT, CDR2 YYREEE (reference sequence). The CDR3 has 16 amino acids. The V segment lost 4 bases and the J segment 5 bases; nucleotides outside the gene matches: 5. Written as DNA, the CDR3 is TGTGCCAGCAGCCCCGGGGGACTAGCGGGAGGAGATACGCAGTATTTT. It encodes CASSPGGLAGGDTQYF.

The chain uses TRBV5-1 and TRBJ2-6; D is undetermined. The V end lost 3 bases, the J end lost 0 bases, and 7 bases lay between the germline ends. Germline V CDR1 and CDR2: SGHRS, YFSETQ. The CDR3 has 15 residues. CDR3 DNA: TGCGCCAGCAGCTCTCTGTCCTCTGGGGCCAACGTCCTGACTTTC. Its protein product is CASSSLSSGANVLTF. Combining the CDR3 with reference TRBV5-1 and TRBJ2-6 gives the whole variable domain KAGVTQTPRYLIKTRGQQVTLSCSPISGHRSVSWYQQTPGQGLQFLFEYFSETQRNKGNFPGRFSGRQFSNSRSEMNVSTLELGDSALYLCASSSLSSGANVLTFGAGSRLTVL.

As for this clone: A read error may account for a junction end that differs from germline. This chain uses TRBV19 with TRBJ2-7; D remains ambiguous. CDR1 and CDR2 from the germline V gene are LNHDA and SQIVND (reference sequence). The length of the CDR3 is 13 residues. CDR3 bases: TGTGCCAGTGAGGCCGACCACTCCCACGAGCAGTACTTC. Its translation: CASEADHSHEQYF.

The chain is built from TRBV2 and TRBJ1-3; no clear D. This CDR3 is built from 17 residues. Germline V gene lookup returns CDR1 SNHLY and CDR2 FYNNEI. V lost 6 bases and J lost 0, with 18 bases in between. CDR3 in amino acids: CASRGGLSTYSGNTIYF. The DNA for the CDR3 is TGTGCCAGCAGGGGTGGACTCTCGACATACTCTGGAAACACCATATATTTT.

The chain combines TRBV2 with TRBJ1-3; D gene ambiguous. CDR3 length equals 16 residues. Trimming stripped 6 bases from V and 1 base from J, with 16 bases between. CDR1 SNHLY and CDR2 FYNNEI come from the germline V gene. The chain's CDR3 is CASSPVGPASGNTIYF. The CDR3 DNA follows: TGTGCCAGCAGCCCCGTGGGCCCCGCATCTGGAAACACCATATATTTT.

This sequence joins TRBV19 and TRBJ2-7; the match to TRBD1 covers 9 bases. Germline loops: CDR1 LNHDA, CDR2 SQIVND (reference sequence). V was pared by 1 base and J by 8 bases, with 6 bases of the junction left unmatched. The CDR3 totals 14 residues. CDR3 amino acids: CASSIVGQGIQQYF. CDR3 in DNA: TGTGCCAGTAGTATAGTTGGACAGGGGATTCAGCAGTACTTC.